This T cell receptor (beta chain) was captured in a study of HIV-infected patients and healthy controls. Whole blood was used without fractionation, so all unsorted peripheral T cells were included. This clonotype was detected many times. The antigen remains unidentified. V was trimmed by 6 bases and J by 10 bases, leaving 13 bases between them. CDR3 length: 11 residues. The V gene's germline CDR1 is SGHAT and CDR2 FQNNGV. Study observations and caveats: CDR3 sharing between individuals was lower in HIV-infected patients than in healthy controls. HIV-associated CDR3 frequencies dropped significantly during therapy; CMV-associated ones, mostly rising, changed nonsignificantly.

Alpha and beta constant-region primers primed reverse transcription of approximately 0.55 ug RNA. Using multiplexing indices, alpha and beta chain libraries were generated apart by chain-specific third strand synthesis. Second strand synthesis was primed from the SP2 site. TCRdb recomputed calls from the 5' RACE reads with MiXCR, one row per CDR3 protein. The sample includes approximately 11,000 distinct CDR3 sequences, roughly 5% of them seen just once. The V and J genes are TRBV11-2 and TRBJ2-7; no clear D. The origin of this receptor is an adult in good health. Source material: blood. The CDR3 sequence: CASSSGPRQYF. CDR3 DNA sequence: TGTGCCAGCAGTTCGGGCCCTCGTCAGTACTTC. The whole variable domain, filled in from reference TRBV11-2 and TRBJ2-7, reads EAGVAQSPRYKIIEKRQSVAFWCNPISGHATLYWYQQILGQGPKLLIQFQNNGVVDDSQLPKDRFSAERLKGVDSTLKIQPAKLEDSAVYLCASSSGPRQYFGPGTRLTVT.